Below are 17 T cell receptor beta chains sequenced from a single sample in a study of sequential checkpoint blockade in melanoma. Sequencing used immunoSEQ multiplex PCR; TCRdb keeps in-frame clones, though not all of them. Among some 17,000 clones, 65% to 85% were seen once, and the ten largest hold about 11%. Specified treatment: randomized to nivolumab then ipilimumab (arm A) or the reverse (arm B). The material was CD8+ T cells sorted from blood (inferred from file names), obtained from a patient given nivolumab and ipilimumab in sequence. These receptors were taken from a human donor with melanoma.

This sequence joins TRBV4-3 and TRBJ2-1, with 9 bases that match TRBD2. Germline CDR1 and CDR2: LGHNA and YSLEER. The CDR3 is made up of 16 amino acids. Trimming took 0 bases from V and 4 from J; bases not matched to a gene: 4. CDR3 in amino acids: CASSQDGGLAYNEQFF. The CDR3 bases are TGCGCCAGCAGCCAAGATGGAGGACTAGCGTACAATGAGCAGTTCTTC.

This rearrangement joins TRBV2 to TRBJ1-1, with D maybe TRBD1 (5 bases). V lost 10 bases to trimming and J lost 5 bases, with 23 bases between them. The CDR3 has 15 residues. The germline gives CDR1 SNHLY, CDR2 FYNNEI. The CDR3 DNA follows: TGTGCCATTATGTTCAGACAGACTCATAGGACTGAAGCTTTCTTT. Translated, it gives CAIMFRQTHRTEAFF. Drawing the rest from reference TRBV2 and TRBJ1-1, the complete variable domain is EPEVTQTPSHQVTQMGQEVILRCVPISNHLYFYWYRQILGQKVEFLVSFYNNEISEKSEIFDDQFSVERPDGSNFTLKIRSTKLEDSAMYFCAIMFRQTHRTEAFFGQGTRLTVV.

The DNA of the CDR3 is TGTGCCAGCAGCCCTAGGGTCCCTAGCGGACTATACAATGAGCAGTTCTTC. It encodes CASSPRVPSGLYNEQFF. V is TRBV7-8 and J is TRBJ2-1, with TRBD2 matching over 7 bases. From germline, CDR1 is SGHVS and CDR2 FQNEAQ. The CDR3 loop spans 17 amino acids. J lost 4 bases, V lost 5 bases, and 14 bases had no gene match.

The chain links TRBV7-2 to TRBJ1-2; TRBD1 matches at 7 bases. The germline gives CDR1 SGHTA, CDR2 FQGNSA. The CDR3 runs 15 residues. V lost 1 base, J lost 8 bases, and 10 bases stayed unmatched. The CDR3 sequence: CASSLVRDRSSGYTF. In nucleotides, the CDR3 is TGTGCCAGCAGCTTAGTCCGGGACAGATCCAGCGGCTACACCTTC.

This chain joins TRBV10-3 and TRBJ1-3; D uncertain. The CDR3 runs to 15 residues. V lost 10 bases to trimming and J lost 0 bases, with 16 bases between them. CDR1 ENHRY and CDR2 SYGVKD come from the germline V gene. CDR3 nucleotide sequence: TGTGCCACCGCGGGAGCCACGAGCTCTGGAAACACCATATATTTT. This translates into CATAGATSSGNTIYF.

This clone is labeled as medium-sized (0.01 to 0.1%). This sequence joins TRBV7-9 and TRBJ2-7; TRBD1 agrees at 8 bases. Per germline, CDR1 SEHNR and CDR2 FQNEAQ (reference sequence). The trim removed 2 bases at V and 5 bases at J, leaving 8 bases unmatched. CDR3 length: 15 residues. CDR3 loop: CASSLFQGARDEQYF. Written as DNA, the CDR3 is TGTGCCAGCAGCTTATTCCAGGGGGCTCGCGACGAGCAGTACTTC.

This clone was picked up one time. V and J are TRBV9 and TRBJ2-5; a weak D match, TRBD1 (6 bases). The better agreement between TRBJ2-7 and the DNA end casts doubt on the J call. This CDR3 contains 12 residues. CDR1 is SGDLS, CDR2 YYNGEE, per germline. The CDR3 sequence is CASSTTGGEQYF. CDR3 sequence (DNA): TGTGCCAGCAGCACGACAGGCGGCGAGCAGTACTTC.

The chain's CDR3 is CASGTGGEIGEQFF. Here the CDR3 DNA reads TGTGCCAGCGGGACAGGGGGCGAAATTGGTGAGCAGTTCTTC. V and J are TRBV27 and TRBJ2-1; 12 bases agree with TRBD1. The CDR3 is made up of 14 amino acids. The J segment lost 9 bases and the V segment lost 8 bases, leaving 8 bases of the junction unmatched. The germline CDR1 and CDR2 sequences are MNHEY and SMNVEV (reference sequence).

This clone appeared once. The rearrangement joins TRBV9 to TRBJ2-1, with D uncertain. Germline V lookup: CDR1 SGDLS, CDR2 YYNGEE. Trimming took 0 bases from V and 5 from J, leaving 18 bases between them. The CDR3 extends over 17 amino acids. The CDR3 bases are TGTGCCAGCAGCGTAGAAGGTACAGCTCAGAGTAACAATGAGCAGTTCTTC. Translating gives CASSVEGTAQSNNEQFF.

This chain links TRBV5-1 with TRBJ1-1, with 7 bases that match TRBD1. The trim removed 0 bases at V and 4 bases at J, leaving 9 bases unmatched. Per the germline V gene, CDR1 is SGHRS and CDR2 is YFSETQ. The CDR3 has 16 amino acids. In DNA form, the CDR3 reads TGCGCCAGCAGCTTGGTGAGGGGGCCTCAGGGCACTGAAGCTTTCTTT. Protein product: CASSLVRGPQGTEAFF.

V is TRBV5-6 and J is TRBJ2-7; 9 bases are a match to TRBD2. V was clipped by 3 bases and J by 2 bases; unmatched bases: 9. Germline V lookup: CDR1 SGHDT, CDR2 YYEEEE. The CDR3 has 16 amino acids. DNA of the CDR3: TGTGCCAGCAGCTCAGGCCTAGCGGGAAGGACCTACGAGCAGTACTTC. Amino acids: CASSSGLAGRTYEQYF.

The chain carries TRBV4-1 and TRBJ2-4; possibly TRBD1 for D (6 bases). This CDR3 is built from 16 residues. Germline CDR1 reads MGHRA; CDR2 reads YSYEKL. Trimming cost V 4 bases and J 6 bases, with 19 bases left between them. In DNA, the CDR3 is TGCGCCAGCAGCCCCCCGGGACAAAACTATGGAAACATTCAGTACTTC. Protein product: CASSPPGQNYGNIQYF.

The rearrangement uses TRBV9 and TRBJ1-2; D not resolved. V shed 2 bases and J shed 7 bases, with 21 bases lying between them. The CDR3 is 16 amino acids. Germline loops: CDR1 SGDLS, CDR2 YYNGEE. CDR3 bases: TGTGCCAGCAGCGTTGATCATAAGCCCGGGGAAAGTGGCTACACCTTC. It yields the protein CASSVDHKPGESGYTF.

The V gene is TRBV27, the J gene TRBJ1-1, with 10 bases that match TRBD1. Germline loops: CDR1 MNHEY, CDR2 SMNVEV (reference sequence). The length of the CDR3 is 18 residues. The V and J ends lost 0 bases and 5 bases, in that order; junction bases with no gene match: 12. For the CDR3, the DNA is TGTGCCAGCAGTTTATCGGGACAGGGGACGGGCGTCGCGACTGAAGCTTTCTTT. Encoded protein: CASSLSGQGTGVATEAFF.

The chain employs TRBV6-5 and TRBJ2-3; the D gene is possibly TRBD2 (5 bases). CDR3 length: 15 residues. Trimming left V 5 bases short and J 2 bases short, with 14 bases between. Looked up from germline, CDR1 is MNHEY and CDR2 is SVGAGI. DNA of the CDR3: TGTGCCAGCAGTCCGGAGAGAGGGATCACAGATACGCAGTATTTT. Translation gives CASSPERGITDTQYF.

The chain links TRBV5-1 to TRBJ1-3; D remains unclear. Germline V CDR1 and CDR2: SGHRS, YFSETQ. Trimming removed 1 base at V and 4 bases at J, with 3 bases between. This CDR3 spans 12 amino acids. The CDR3 loop reads CASSLSGNTIYF. The CDR3 DNA is TGCGCCAGCAGCTTGTCGGGAAACACCATATATTTT.

The chain uses TRBV10-2 and TRBJ2-7; D may be TRBD1 (6 bases). This CDR3 has 16 residues. The V and J ends lost 2 bases and 5 bases respectively, with 19 bases between them. Germline lookup yields CDR1 WSHSY and CDR2 SAAADI. CDR3 DNA: TGCGCCAGCAGTGAGCCTATAGCCGGACAGTGGGACGAGCAGTACTTC. Its protein product is CASSEPIAGQWDEQYF.